This is a list of T cell receptor beta chains from one sample in a study of shared clonotypes between healthy human individuals. Profiling relied on immunoSEQ multiplex PCR, and the TCRdb table lists in-frame clones only, not all of them. The sample carries over 2 million clones, about nine tenths recorded once. Input material: naive CD4+ T cells from PBMCs. These receptors were collected from a man between 18 and 35 years old in good health. Some clones in this sample may be carry-over from other donors' samples. CDR3s include the opening cysteine and the closing phenylalanine or tryptophan. D genes are given only for firm matches. The size field is filled for only some rows; it gives once, few, many or a size class.

d_call j_call cdr3_length clone_size v_call cdr3_aa cdr3_nt
- TRBJ2-1 13 - TRBV6-6 CASSYRGVDEQFF TGTGCCAGCAGTTACAGAGGGGTAGATGAGCAGTTCTTC
- TRBJ2-3 14 few TRBV28 CASSFAGGTDTQYF TGTGCCAGCAGTTTTGCGGGCGGCACAGATACGCAGTATTTT
TRBD1 TRBJ1-3 17 - TRBV18 CASSRGQGSASGNTIYF TGTGCCAGCTCACGAGGACAGGGTTCCGCCTCTGGAAACACCATATATTTT
TRBD1 TRBJ1-2 16 - TRBV5-1 CASSRDRVSRDYGYTF TGCGCCAGCAGCAGGGACAGGGTTTCGCGAGACTATGGCTACACCTTC
TRBD2 TRBJ2-1 16 - TRBV30 CAWSVTSGLSYNEQFF TGTGCCTGGAGTGTTACTAGCGGGCTCTCCTACAATGAGCAGTTCTTC
- TRBJ2-7 14 - TRBV7-9 CASSLYGRANEQYF TGTGCCAGCAGCTTATACGGGAGAGCAAACGAGCAGTACTTC
TRBD2 TRBJ2-7 15 - TRBV30 CAWSKGLAGTYEQYF TGTGCCTGGAGTAAAGGACTAGCGGGAACCTACGAGCAGTACTTC
- TRBJ2-3 13 - TRBV4-2 CASSQELGYLRYF TGTGCCAGCAGCCAAGAATTGGGCTATCTAAGGTATTTT
TRBD1 TRBJ1-4 16 - TRBV28 CASSLTGGRGNEKLFF TGTGCCAGCAGTCTTACAGGGGGCAGGGGTAATGAAAAACTGTTTTTT
- TRBJ1-1 11 few TRBV20-1 CSAQGSTEAFF TGCAGTGCTCAGGGTTCCACTGAAGCTTTCTTT
- TRBJ2-7 12 few TRBV18 CASSRANYEQYF TGTGCCAGCTCACGCGCGAACTACGAGCAGTACTTC
- TRBJ2-1 15 - TRBV7-3 CASSLNRGGYNEQFF TGTGCCAGCAGCTTAAATCGAGGGGGTTACAATGAGCAGTTCTTC
- TRBJ1-2 14 - TRBV2 CASSEFKEGTGYTF TGTGCCAGCAGTGAATTCAAGGAGGGTACCGGCTACACCTTC
- TRBJ2-7 14 - TRBV30 CAWSVRGGTYEQYF TGTGCCTGGAGTGTACGTGGGGGAACCTACGAGCAGTACTTC
- TRBJ2-7 13 - TRBV14 CASSQVLDYEQYF TGTGCCAGCAGCCAAGTTTTAGACTACGAGCAGTACTTC
TRBD2 TRBJ2-3 17 - TRBV14 CASSQWSSGTSTDTQYF TGTGCCAGCAGCCAATGGTCTAGCGGTACTAGCACAGATACGCAGTATTTT
- TRBJ2-2 15 - TRBV7-3 CASSLTPANTGELFF TGTGCCAGCAGCTTAACGCCCGCGAACACCGGGGAGCTGTTTTTT
- TRBJ2-7 14 - TRBV2 CASMAAEGELEQYF TGTGCCAGCATGGCAGCGGAGGGGGAACTCGAGCAGTACTTC
- TRBJ1-2 15 few TRBV5-4 CASSLEGEANYGYTF TGTGCCAGCAGCTTGGAAGGGGAAGCTAACTATGGCTACACCTTC
- TRBJ2-3 16 - TRBV9 CASSETSSFFTDTQYF TGTGCCAGCAGCGAGACTAGTAGTTTTTTCACAGATACGCAGTATTTT
- TRBJ2-7 15 - TRBV11-2 CASSRRGHKSYEQYF TGTGCCAGCTCTCGCCGGGGACACAAGTCCTACGAGCAGTACTTC
TRBD1 TRBJ2-3 14 - TRBV27 CASSFWDRPDTQYF TGTGCCAGCAGTTTCTGGGACAGACCAGATACGCAGTATTTT
- TRBJ2-7 16 - TRBV6-5 CASSSQGGYSLREQYF TGTGCCAGCAGTTCCCAGGGCGGATATTCTTTAAGAGAGCAGTACTTC
TRBD2 TRBJ2-3 15 - TRBV10-3 CAISAMAAGADTQYF TGTGCCATCAGCGCCATGGCAGCGGGAGCAGATACGCAGTATTTT
- TRBJ1-2 15 - TRBV7-2 CASSLVRPGDSGYTF TGTGCCAGCAGCTTAGTGCGGCCAGGGGATTCTGGCTACACCTTC
- TRBJ2-7 12 - TRBV7-2 CASSQRWGEQYF TGTGCCAGCAGCCAACGGTGGGGCGAGCAGTACTTC
TRBD2 TRBJ2-7 15 - TRBV11-2 CASSSRWSGSYEQYF TGTGCCAGCAGCTCCAGATGGAGCGGGAGCTACGAGCAGTACTTC
TRBD2 TRBJ2-3 17 - TRBV9 CASSRSGTSGRVDTQYF TGTGCCAGCAGCCGGTCGGGGACTAGCGGGAGAGTAGATACGCAGTATTTT
TRBD1 TRBJ2-2 18 - TRBV9 CASSPRSGQQSNTGELFF TGTGCCAGCAGCCCACGATCGGGACAGCAGTCGAACACCGGGGAGCTGTTTTTT
- TRBJ1-1 14 - TRBV18 CASSPAQMNTEAFF TGTGCCAGCTCACCAGCCCAGATGAACACTGAAGCTTTCTTT
- TRBJ2-1 13 once TRBV7-2 CASSFDTRGEQFF TGTGCCAGCAGCTTCGACACCCGGGGAGAGCAGTTCTTC
TRBD1 TRBJ2-1 17 - TRBV5-1 CASSRQGAGSSYNEQFF TGCGCCAGCAGCAGACAGGGGGCGGGGAGCTCCTACAATGAGCAGTTCTTC
TRBD2 TRBJ2-1 17 - TRBV19 CASSGLAGGNGYNEQFF TGTGCCAGTTCGGGACTAGCGGGAGGAAATGGGTACAATGAGCAGTTCTTC
TRBD1 TRBJ1-2 15 - TRBV19 CASTAPRDRVYRYTF TGTGCCAGTACCGCCCCCAGGGACAGGGTCTATCGCTACACCTTC
- TRBJ2-7 12 once TRBV11-2 CASSLRVSEQYF TGTGCCAGCAGCTTAAGGGTTAGCGAGCAGTACTTC
- TRBJ2-2 15 few TRBV19 CASSIARVDTGELFF TGTGCCAGTAGTATTGCCAGGGTCGACACCGGGGAGCTGTTTTTT
TRBD1 TRBJ1-2 16 - TRBV29-1 CSPKATRTGFDYGYTF TGCAGCCCAAAAGCAACTAGGACAGGGTTTGACTATGGCTACACCTTC
- TRBJ1-4 13 - TRBV19 CASRDTVYEKLFF TGTGCCAGCCGGGACACAGTTTATGAAAAACTGTTTTTT
TRBD2 TRBJ2-2 14 - TRBV6-5 CASSSGRNTGELFF TGTGCCAGCAGTAGCGGGAGGAACACCGGGGAGCTGTTTTTT
- TRBJ2-7 13 - TRBV7-2 CASRRTSTHEQYF TGTGCCAGCAGGCGCACTAGCACCCACGAGCAGTACTTC
- TRBJ2-2 14 - TRBV2 CATMDGSNTGELFF TGTGCCACCATGGACGGATCGAACACCGGGGAGCTGTTTTTT
TRBD2 TRBJ2-7 16 - TRBV27 CASSFSGRPTPHEQYF TGTGCCAGCAGCTTTAGCGGGAGGCCTACCCCCCACGAGCAGTACTTC
- TRBJ1-3 13 few TRBV7-9 CASALGTGNTIYF TGTGCCAGCGCCCTGGGCACGGGAAACACCATATATTTT
- TRBJ1-5 15 - TRBV6-5 CASSYSSVSNQPQHF TGTGCCAGCAGTTACTCTTCCGTTAGCAATCAGCCCCAGCATTTT
TRBD1 TRBJ1-5 15 - TRBV18 CASSPQDRVGQPQHF TGTGCCAGCTCACCTCAGGACAGGGTAGGTCAGCCCCAGCATTTT
- TRBJ1-5 15 - TRBV18 CASSQRQGNNQPQHF TGTGCCAGCTCACAGCGGCAGGGGAACAATCAGCCCCAGCATTTT
- TRBJ2-4 15 - TRBV6-1 CASSEALVAKNIQYF TGTGCCAGCAGTGAAGCGTTGGTAGCCAAAAACATTCAGTACTTC
- TRBJ2-1 15 once TRBV27 CASSLMVGLQNEQFF TGTGCCAGCAGTTTAATGGTGGGACTGCAGAATGAGCAGTTCTTC
TRBD1 TRBJ2-7 16 - TRBV11-3 CASSTPSGTGSYEQYF TGTGCCAGCAGCACACCATCCGGGACAGGGTCCTACGAGCAGTACTTC
- TRBJ2-5 15 - TRBV7-3 CASSEFPGSQETQYF TGTGCCAGCAGCGAATTTCCAGGTTCTCAAGAGACCCAGTACTTC
- TRBJ1-5 13 once TRBV18 CASSPSQAQPQHF TGTGCCAGCTCACCAAGTCAGGCTCAGCCCCAGCATTTT
TRBD2 TRBJ2-7 15 - TRBV6-5 CASSYRGLAVYEQYF TGTGCCAGCAGTTACAGGGGACTAGCGGTCTACGAGCAGTACTTC
- TRBJ1-4 14 - TRBV5-4 CASSLGPVGEKLFF TGTGCCAGCAGCTTGGGGCCAGTAGGTGAAAAACTGTTTTTT